This T cell receptor (beta chain) was captured by sequencing in a study of T cell repertoires in cytomegalovirus infection. Each CDR3 protein gets one entry after TCRdb re-called the reads with MiXCR. The sample consists of 550,000 to 850,000 distinct CDR3 sequences, about 33% of them appearing once. About this clonotype itself: Its target is not known.

Trimming cost V 8 bases and J 7 bases, with 16 bases left between them. The length of the CDR3 is 13 residues. Germline V gene data show CDR1 as SNHLY and CDR2 as FYNNEI. The sequences come from cultured PBMCs, collected from culture after CMV antigen stimulation. The rearrangement uses TRBV2 and TRBJ2-3, with a tentative D call TRBD1 (5 bases). The TCR sequence derives from a human donor in good health (CMV status not recorded). Some clones in this sample may be carry-over from other donors' samples. CDR3 nucleotides: TGTGCCAGCTCTCTAGGGGCAGAGAATACGCAGTATTTT. Amino acids: CASSLGAENTQYF. The full variable domain, its missing parts supplied by reference TRBV2 and TRBJ2-3, is EPEVTQTPSHQVTQMGQEVILRCVPISNHLYFYWYRQILGQKVEFLVSFYNNEISEKSEIFDDQFSVERPDGSNFTLKIRSTKLEDSAMYFCASSLGAENTQYFGPGTRLTVL.